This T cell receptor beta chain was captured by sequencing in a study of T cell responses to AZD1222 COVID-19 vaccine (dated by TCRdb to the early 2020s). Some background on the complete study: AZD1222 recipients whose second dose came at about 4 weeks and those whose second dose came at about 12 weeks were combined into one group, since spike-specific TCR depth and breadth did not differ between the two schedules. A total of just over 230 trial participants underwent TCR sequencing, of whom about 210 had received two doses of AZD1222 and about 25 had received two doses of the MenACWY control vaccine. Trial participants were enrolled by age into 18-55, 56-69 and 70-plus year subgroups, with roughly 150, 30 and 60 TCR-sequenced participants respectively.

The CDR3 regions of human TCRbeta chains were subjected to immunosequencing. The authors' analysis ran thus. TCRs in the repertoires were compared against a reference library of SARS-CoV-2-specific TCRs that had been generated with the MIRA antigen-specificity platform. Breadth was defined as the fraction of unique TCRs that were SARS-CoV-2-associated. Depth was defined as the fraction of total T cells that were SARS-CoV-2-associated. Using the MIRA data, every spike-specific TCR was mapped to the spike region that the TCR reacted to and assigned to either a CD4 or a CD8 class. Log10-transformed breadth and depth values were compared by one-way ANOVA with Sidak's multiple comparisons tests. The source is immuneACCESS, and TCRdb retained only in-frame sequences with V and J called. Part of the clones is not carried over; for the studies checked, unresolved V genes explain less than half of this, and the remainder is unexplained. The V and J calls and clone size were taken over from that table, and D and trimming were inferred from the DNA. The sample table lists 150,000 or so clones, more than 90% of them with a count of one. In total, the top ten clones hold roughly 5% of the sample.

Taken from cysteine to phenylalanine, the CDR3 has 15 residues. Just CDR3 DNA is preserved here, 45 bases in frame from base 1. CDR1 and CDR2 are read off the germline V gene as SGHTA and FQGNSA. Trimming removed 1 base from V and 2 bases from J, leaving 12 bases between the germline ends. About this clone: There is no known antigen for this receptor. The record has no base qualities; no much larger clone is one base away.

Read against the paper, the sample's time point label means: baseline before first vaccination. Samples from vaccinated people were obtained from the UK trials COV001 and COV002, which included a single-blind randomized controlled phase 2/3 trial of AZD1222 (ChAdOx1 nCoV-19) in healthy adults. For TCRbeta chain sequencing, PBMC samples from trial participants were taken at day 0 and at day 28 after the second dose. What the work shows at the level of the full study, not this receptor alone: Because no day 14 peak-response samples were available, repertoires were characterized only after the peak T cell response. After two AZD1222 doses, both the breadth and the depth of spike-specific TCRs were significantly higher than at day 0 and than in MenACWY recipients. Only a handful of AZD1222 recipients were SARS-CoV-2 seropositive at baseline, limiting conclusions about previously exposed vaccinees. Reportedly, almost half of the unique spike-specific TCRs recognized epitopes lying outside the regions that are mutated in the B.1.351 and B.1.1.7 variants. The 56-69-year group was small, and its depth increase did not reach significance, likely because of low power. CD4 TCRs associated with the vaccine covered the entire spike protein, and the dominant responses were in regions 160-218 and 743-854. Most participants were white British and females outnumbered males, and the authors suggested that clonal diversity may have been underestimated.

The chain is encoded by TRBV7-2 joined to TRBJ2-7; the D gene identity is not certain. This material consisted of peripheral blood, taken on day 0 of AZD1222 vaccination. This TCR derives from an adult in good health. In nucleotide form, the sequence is TGTGCCAGCAGCTTAGATTTAGGTTTGGCCTACGAGCAGTACTTC. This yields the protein CASSLDLGLAYEQYF.